The 22 T cell receptor beta chains below all came from one sample that was sequenced in a study of radiation and T cells in renal cell carcinoma. Assay: immunoSEQ multiplex PCR; the TCRdb copy retains only in-frame clones and omits some. Of about 77,000 clones listed, 75% to 90% are singletons. Time point described: blood 4 weeks post-SBRT, at nephrectomy. Treatment specified: 15 Gy SBRT to primary tumor, nephrectomy 4 weeks later. Here the sequenced sample was blood, taken from a patient whose treatment included radiotherapy and nephrectomy. These receptors were taken from a woman in her sixties or seventies with renal cell carcinoma.

V gene TRBV6-5 combines with J gene TRBJ1-2; 7 bases agree with TRBD1. The ends lost 5 bases at V and 4 bases at J; junction bases unmatched: 10. Germline V CDR1 and CDR2: MNHEY, SVGAGI. There are 15 residues in the CDR3. CDR3 residues: CASSLQGGGIYGYTF. The CDR3 DNA is TGTGCCAGCAGTCTTCAGGGGGGCGGAATCTATGGCTACACCTTC.

As regards this clone: It is unclear where the CDR3 begins or ends on the DNA, so no DNA is shown, and the CDR3 is as TCRdb lists it. V is TRBV6-1 and J is TRBJ1-2; the table's D call, TRBD1, was not checked against the DNA. The germline V gene encodes CDR1 MNHNS and CDR2 SASEGT. The CDR3 sequence runs 14 residues, both termini included. CDR3 in amino acids: CASILDRTANGYTF.

CDR3 loop: CASSLWGDEQYF. As DNA, the CDR3 is TGCGCCAGCAGCTTGTGGGGAGACGAGCAGTACTTC. V is TRBV5-1 and J is TRBJ2-7; D possibly corresponds to TRBD2 (5 bases). Trimming took 1 base from V and 5 from J, leaving 7 bases between them. CDR1 and CDR2 (germline): SGHRS, YFSETQ. This CDR3 comprises 12 residues.

This chain joins TRBV2 and TRBJ1-6; a possible D gene is TRBD1 (6 bases). Trimming shortened V by 6 bases and J by 0 bases, and 12 bases separated the two germline ends. The germline V gene encodes CDR1 SNHLY and CDR2 FYNNEI. This CDR3 contains 16 residues. CDR3 residues: CASRGGLSSYNSPLHF. CDR3 bases: TGTGCCAGCAGGGGGGGGCTGAGCTCCTATAATTCACCCCTCCACTTT.

This CDR3 reads CASSRVDRAPNEQFF. Here the CDR3 DNA reads TGCGCCAGCAGCCGAGTGGACAGGGCCCCCAATGAGCAGTTCTTC. V usage is TRBV4-1 and J usage is TRBJ2-1, with TRBD1 matching over 8 bases. CDR1 is MGHRA, CDR2 YSYEKL, per germline. The CDR3 covers 15 residues. J was trimmed by 6 bases and V by 4 bases; bases with no gene match: 8.

The chain carries TRBV30 and TRBJ1-6; D gene ambiguous. The length of the CDR3 is 12 residues. CDR1 and CDR2 (germline): GTSNPN, SVGIG (reference sequence). Trimming took 3 bases from V and 7 from J, leaving 7 bases between them. This CDR3 reads CAWSYGNSPLHF. The CDR3 DNA is TGTGCCTGGAGCTACGGGAATTCACCCCTCCACTTT. Based on the CDR3 plus reference TRBV30 and TRBJ1-6, the full variable domain is SQTIHQWPATLVQPVGSPLSLECTVEGTSNPNLYWYRQAAGRGLQLLFYSVGIGQISSEVPQNLSASRPQDRQFILSSKKLLLSDSGFYLCAWSYGNSPLHFGNGTRLTVT.

The chain joins TRBV7-2 to TRBJ2-3; TRBD1 might be the D (6 bases). Trimming stripped 5 bases from V and 6 bases from J, with 15 bases between. The germline V gene has CDR1 SGHTA and CDR2 FQGNSA. The CDR3 runs to 14 residues. CDR3 region: CASSRGHSGDTQYF. As DNA, the CDR3 is TGTGCCAGCAGCCGGGGACACAGCGGTGATACGCAGTATTTT.

The chain combines TRBV28 with TRBJ1-1; D is perhaps TRBD1 (6 bases). Trimming took off 5 bases at V and 6 bases at J, with 13 bases between the two ends. The CDR3 is 13 amino acids. CDR1 and CDR2 from the germline V gene are MDHEN and SYDVKM. CDR3 amino acids: CASSPLGQSEAFF. Here the CDR3 DNA reads TGTGCCAGCAGTCCCTTAGGACAGTCTGAAGCTTTCTTT.

The rearrangement uses TRBV2 and TRBJ1-1, with 8 bases aligning to TRBD1. The V gene's germline CDR1 is SNHLY and CDR2 FYNNEI. Losses at the gene ends were 5 bases for V and 5 bases for J; bases not matched to a gene: 7. This CDR3 contains 14 residues. Written as DNA, the CDR3 is TGTGCCAGCAGTTGGACAGGGCAGGGAACTGAAGCTTTCTTT. Protein: CASSWTGQGTEAFF.

V usage is TRBV18 and J usage is TRBJ1-1; D might be TRBD1 (6 bases). The CDR3 is made up of 17 amino acids. Germline V CDR1 and CDR2: KGHSH, LQKENI. The V end was cut by 0 bases, the J end by 4 bases, with 18 bases between. CDR3 loop: CASSPPRQGLKGTEAFF. The CDR3 nucleotides read TGTGCCAGCTCACCACCCCGTCAGGGGCTTAAGGGCACTGAAGCTTTCTTT.

Only a few counts were recorded for this clone. The chain has TRBV5-5 and TRBJ1-6; 9 bases are shared with TRBD1. This CDR3 comprises 16 residues. The junction had 11 bases not matched to a gene; V was cut back by 4 bases and J by 9 bases. Germline-derived CDR1 and CDR2 are SGHKS and YYEKEE (reference sequence). The CDR3 loop is CASSARTGVNVSPLHF. CDR3 coding DNA: TGTGCCAGCAGCGCCCGGACAGGGGTAAATGTTTCACCCCTCCACTTT.

This clone was recorded once. The J gene is TRBJ2-3, the V gene TRBV18, with D unclear. Germline lookup yields CDR1 KGHSH and CDR2 LQKENI. V lost 2 bases and J 5 bases, leaving 23 bases between the germline ends. The CDR3 contains 18 residues. CDR3 residues: CASSPRVAEAPALDTQYF. CDR3 in DNA: TGTGCCAGCTCACCAAGGGTAGCAGAGGCCCCCGCGTTAGATACGCAGTATTTT.

The CDR3 spells CASSTAAGGNTEAFF. In DNA form, the CDR3 reads TGCGCCAGCAGCACCGCTGCAGGGGGGAACACTGAAGCTTTCTTT. The rearrangement links TRBV5-1 to TRBJ1-1; 7 bases agree with TRBD1. CDR3 length equals 15 residues. Germline V gives CDR1 SGHRS, CDR2 YFSETQ. The junction had 7 bases not matched to a gene; V was cut back by 4 bases and J by 1 base.

The V gene is TRBV7-9, the J gene TRBJ2-7; D not certain. The V end lost 10 bases, the J end lost 3 bases, and 16 bases lay between the germline ends. Germline V gene lookup returns CDR1 SEHNR and CDR2 FQNEAQ (reference sequence). The CDR3 sequence is 13 residues long. The DNA of the CDR3 is TGTGCCACTTCCCCAGGACCGGTCTACGAGCAGTACTTC. Its protein product is CATSPGPVYEQYF.

The chain couples TRBV19 to TRBJ2-7; a possible D gene is TRBD1 (6 bases). CDR3 length: 15 amino acids. Germline assignment: CDR1 LNHDA and CDR2 SQIVND (reference sequence). Trimming pared 3 bases from V and 3 bases from J, leaving 15 bases between. This CDR3 reads CASSIEGHQLYEQYF. CDR3 nucleotide sequence: TGTGCCAGTAGTATTGAGGGACACCAACTCTACGAGCAGTACTTC.

The CDR3 protein is CASSLSGRSNQPQHF. For the CDR3, the DNA is TGTGCCAGCAGCTTATCCGGACGGAGCAATCAGCCCCAGCATTTT. The chain recombines TRBV11-2 with TRBJ1-5; no clear D gene. Germline V lookup: CDR1 SGHAT, CDR2 FQNNGV. This CDR3 region has 15 residues. V was shortened by 2 bases and J by 1 base, with 9 bases between the two germline ends.

As regards this clone: Other DNA sequences in the sample encode the same CDR3. This sequence joins TRBV7-6 and TRBJ1-1; D is unclear. V shed 2 bases and J shed 1 base, with 8 bases lying between them. Germline lookup yields CDR1 SGHVS and CDR2 FNYEAQ. CDR3 length: 14 amino acids. The CDR3 region is CASSLSPGNTEAFF. Here the CDR3 DNA reads TGTGCCAGCAGCTTATCGCCGGGGAACACTGAAGCTTTCTTT.

This chain joins TRBV28 and TRBJ2-7; D might be TRBD1 or TRBD2, each matching 5 bases. Germline V CDR1 and CDR2: MDHEN, SYDVKM. V shed 8 bases and J shed 2 bases, with 13 bases lying between them. The CDR3 length is 13 residues. The CDR3 loop is CASGPGRAYEQYF. The CDR3 region has the DNA TGTGCCAGCGGTCCGGGACGGGCCTACGAGCAGTACTTC.

This rearrangement joins TRBV19 to TRBJ1-3; D may be TRBD1 (6 bases). This CDR3 is built from 15 residues. V was trimmed by 9 bases and J by 4 bases, leaving 19 bases between them. Germline V gene data show CDR1 as LNHDA and CDR2 as SQIVND (reference sequence). The DNA for the CDR3 is TGTGCCAGCTCACAGGGATCTAACTCCGGAAACACCATATATTTT. Residues: CASSQGSNSGNTIYF.

The chain has TRBV7-9 and TRBJ1-5; possibly TRBD1 for D (6 bases). The CDR3 is made up of 16 amino acids. Per germline, CDR1 SEHNR and CDR2 FQNEAQ (reference sequence). Trimming shortened V by 3 bases and J by 4 bases, and 16 bases separated the two germline ends. Written as DNA, the CDR3 is TGTGCCAGCAGCTTTGGGCAGGGGCCAATTAATCAGCCCCAGCATTTT. It translates to CASSFGQGPINQPQHF.

This clone was recorded only once. This chain links TRBV19 with TRBJ2-7; unclear D gene. This CDR3 has 13 residues. The V end lost 5 bases, the J end lost 3 bases, and 11 bases lay between the germline ends. The germline gives CDR1 LNHDA, CDR2 SQIVND (reference sequence). CDR3 sequence: CASSSGRNYEQYF. The DNA of the CDR3 is TGTGCCAGTAGTTCTGGACGGAACTACGAGCAGTACTTC. The whole variable domain, filled in from reference TRBV19 and TRBJ2-7, reads DGGITQSPKYLFRKEGQNVTLSCEQNLNHDAMYWYRQDPGQGLRLIYYSQIVNDFQKGDIAEGYSVSREKKESFPLTVTSAQKNPTAFYLCASSSGRNYEQYFGPGTRLTVT.

The J gene is TRBJ2-3, the V gene TRBV19; 7 bases agree with TRBD1. The germline gives CDR1 LNHDA, CDR2 SQIVND (reference sequence). The CDR3 is made up of 16 amino acids. V gave up 4 bases and J gave up 2 bases; unmatched junction bases: 9. For the CDR3, the DNA is TGTGCCAGTAGTAGGATGGGACAGCTGATCACAGATACGCAGTATTTT. Amino acid sequence: CASSRMGQLITDTQYF.